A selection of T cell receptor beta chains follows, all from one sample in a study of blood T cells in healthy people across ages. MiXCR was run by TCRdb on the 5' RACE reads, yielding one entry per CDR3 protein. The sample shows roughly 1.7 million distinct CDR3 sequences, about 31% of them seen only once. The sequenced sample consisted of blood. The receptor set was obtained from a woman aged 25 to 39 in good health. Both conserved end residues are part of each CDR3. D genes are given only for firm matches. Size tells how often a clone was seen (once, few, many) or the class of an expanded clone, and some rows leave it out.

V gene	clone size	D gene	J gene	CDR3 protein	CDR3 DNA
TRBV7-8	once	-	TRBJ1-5	CASSLAAKRDQPQHF	TGTGCCAGCAGCTTGGCGGCAAAAAGAGATCAGCCCCAGCATTTT
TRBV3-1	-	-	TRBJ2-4	CASSSRQGPNIQYF	TGTGCCAGCAGCTCCCGGCAGGGCCCGAACATTCAGTACTTC
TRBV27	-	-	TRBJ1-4	CASSLRVSKATNEKLFF	TGTGCCAGCAGTTTAAGGGTCTCGAAGGCAACTAATGAAAAACTGTTTTTT
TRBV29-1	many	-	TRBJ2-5	CSGRRGTETQYF	TGCAGCGGCAGGCGGGGCACCGAGACCCAGTACTTC
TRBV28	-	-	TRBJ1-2	CASSLPDSYGYTF	TGTGCCAGCAGTTTACCAGACTCCTATGGCTACACCTTC
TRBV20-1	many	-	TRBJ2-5	CSAIFGRGETQYF	TGCAGTGCTATATTCGGGAGAGGGGAGACCCAGTACTTC
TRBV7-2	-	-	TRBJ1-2	CASSLGFGARGYTF	TGTGCCAGCAGCTTAGGATTCGGGGCGCGAGGCTACACCTTC
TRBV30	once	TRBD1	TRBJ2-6	CAWMTGGSGANVLTF	TGTGCCTGGATGACAGGGGGCTCTGGGGCCAACGTCCTGACTTTC
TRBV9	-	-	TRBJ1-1	CASSVEVGGTAEAFF	TGTGCCAGCAGCGTAGAAGTCGGTGGGACTGCTGAAGCTTTCTTT
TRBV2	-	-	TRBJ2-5	CASSVPRDGQRVQETQYF	TGTGCCAGCAGTGTTCCCCGAGATGGGCAGAGGGTCCAAGAGACCCAGTACTTC
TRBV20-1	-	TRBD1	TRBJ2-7	CSARPRQGPYEQYF	TGCAGTGCTAGACCGCGACAGGGGCCCTACGAGCAGTACTTC
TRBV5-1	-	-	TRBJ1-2	CASSPGNRVANYGYTF	TGCGCCAGCAGTCCGGGGAATAGGGTAGCTAACTATGGCTACACCTTC
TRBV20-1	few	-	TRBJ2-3	CSAPPADTQYF	TGCAGTGCCCCTCCGGCAGATACGCAGTATTTT
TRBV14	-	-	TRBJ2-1	CASSLTGISSEFF	TGTGCCAGCAGTTTAACCGGGATATCTTCGGAGTTCTTC
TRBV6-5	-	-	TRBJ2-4	CASSGDGKNIQYF	TGTGCCAGCAGCGGGGACGGGAAAAACATTCAGTACTTC
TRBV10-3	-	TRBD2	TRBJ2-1	CAGGRGGYNEQFF	TGTGCCGGAGGTCGGGGGGGCTACAATGAGCAGTTCTTC
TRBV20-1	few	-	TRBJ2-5	CSARDLVGPRETQYF	TGCAGTGCTAGAGATCTCGTGGGGCCACGGGAGACCCAGTACTTC
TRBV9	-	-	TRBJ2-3	CASSPNWGPTDTQYF	TGTGCCAGCAGCCCCAATTGGGGGCCCACAGATACGCAGTATTTT
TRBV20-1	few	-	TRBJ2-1	CSAIPADGSPGSYNEQFF	TGCAGTGCCATACCGGCCGACGGGTCGCCTGGGTCCTACAATGAGCAGTTCTTC
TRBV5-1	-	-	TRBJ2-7	CASSSTGAGIHEQYF	TGCGCCAGCAGTTCAACCGGGGCAGGGATTCACGAGCAGTACTTC
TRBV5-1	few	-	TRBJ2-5	CASNGGFETQYF	TGCGCCAGCAATGGGGGATTTGAGACCCAGTACTTC
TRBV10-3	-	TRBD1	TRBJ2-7	CAIREGQGPIGSQYF	TGTGCCATCAGGGAAGGACAGGGACCCATAGGTTCGCAGTACTTC
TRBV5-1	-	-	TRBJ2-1	CASRSSERNEQFF	TGCGCCAGCAGGTCCAGCGAAAGGAATGAGCAGTTCTTC
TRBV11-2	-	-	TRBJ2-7	CASSLESGHRSEQYF	TGTGCCAGCAGCTTAGAATCGGGACATCGTTCCGAGCAGTACTTC
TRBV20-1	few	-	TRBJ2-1	CSASPPGEYYNEQFF	TGCAGTGCTAGTCCCCCCGGGGAATACTACAATGAGCAGTTCTTC
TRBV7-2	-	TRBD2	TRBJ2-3	CASSSRTSGGPAYTDTQYF	TGTGCCAGCAGCTCCCGGACTAGCGGGGGGCCAGCCTACACAGATACGCAGTATTTT
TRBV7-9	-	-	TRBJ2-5	CASSPRTPPHEQYF	TGTGCCAGCAGCCCCCGGACTCCCCCACATGAGCAGTACTTC
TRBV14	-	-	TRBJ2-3	CASGTYRDSGTDTQYF	TGCGCCAGCGGCACGTACCGGGACTCAGGGACAGATACGCAGTATTTT
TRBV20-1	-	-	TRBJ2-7	CSASPPRSYEQYF	TGCAGTGCTAGCCCTCCGAGGAGCTACGAGCAGTACTTC
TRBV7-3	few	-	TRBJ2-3	CASSLGSRGGTDTQYF	TGTGCCAGCAGCTTAGGGTCCCGAGGCGGCACAGATACGCAGTATTTT
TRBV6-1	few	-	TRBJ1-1	CASSEGTALEAFF	TGTGCCAGCAGTGAAGGGACAGCACTTGAAGCTTTCTTT
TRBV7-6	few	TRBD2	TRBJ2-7	CASSLVGRTSNSYEQYF	TGTGCCAGCAGCTTAGTAGGACGGACTAGTAACTCCTACGAGCAGTACTTC
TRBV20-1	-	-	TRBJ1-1	CSVPFTGGAFF	TGCAGTGTTCCCTTTACCGGGGGGGCTTTCTTT
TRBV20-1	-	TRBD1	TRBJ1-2	CSARDRDRVGYTF	TGCAGTGCTAGGGACCGGGACAGGGTCGGCTACACCTTC
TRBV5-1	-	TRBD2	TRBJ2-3	CASSPGLRNTDTQYF	TGCGCCAGCAGCCCGGGACTACGAAACACAGATACGCAGTATTTT
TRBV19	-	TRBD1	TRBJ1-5	CASTSDDRARSNQPQHF	TGTGCCAGTACCTCTGATGACAGGGCCCGAAGCAATCAGCCCCAGCATTTT
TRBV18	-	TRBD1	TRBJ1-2	CASSPGTGGDYYGYTF	TGTGCCAGCTCACCGGGGACAGGCGGCGACTACTATGGCTACACCTTC
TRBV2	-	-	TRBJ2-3	CASTDSNRIGSTDTQYF	TGTGCCAGCACTGATTCCAACAGGATAGGGAGCACAGATACGCAGTATTTT
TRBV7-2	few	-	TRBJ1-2	CASSLALWYGYTF	TGTGCCAGCAGCTTAGCTTTGTGGTATGGCTACACCTTC
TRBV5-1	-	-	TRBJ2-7	CASSWAGRQGEQYF	TGCGCCAGCAGCTGGGCCGGCCGTCAGGGCGAGCAGTACTTC